Listed here is a single TCR beta chain. The sample originates from a study of OX40 agonist ivuxolimab in advanced cancers. Study-level background: Patients assigned to dose escalation were diagnosed with hepatocellular carcinoma, melanoma, renal cell or head and neck cancer.

Per the germline V gene, CDR1 is SGHRS and CDR2 is YFSETQ. CDR3 length equals 18 residues. Trimming stripped 0 bases from V and 5 bases from J, with 22 bases between. The repertoire was sequenced with immunoSEQ multiplex PCR; TCRdb's copy has only in-frame clones and lacks some. The table lists fewer than 70,000 clones, over 80% of them singletons, with around 3.2% in the top ten. This TCR was recovered from an adult with an advanced solid tumor such as melanoma, head and neck, liver or kidney cancer. The source was CD4+ or CD8+ T cells sorted from blood, collected in a trial of the OX40 agonist ivuxolimab. V is TRBV5-1 and J is TRBJ2-3; TRBD1 is a possible D gene (6 bases). The chain's CDR3 is CASSLVGAQPTRGDTQYF. The CDR3, as DNA: TGCGCCAGCAGCTTGGTGGGGGCGCAGCCCACCCGCGGAGATACGCAGTATTTT. The entire variable domain, with the rest obtained from reference TRBV5-1 and TRBJ2-3, is as follows: KAGVTQTPRYLIKTRGQQVTLSCSPISGHRSVSWYQQTPGQGLQFLFEYFSETQRNKGNFPGRFSGRQFSNSRSEMNVSTLELGDSALYLCASSLVGAQPTRGDTQYFGPGTRLTVL.